This T cell receptor beta chain was identified during a study of blood T cell repertoires in COVID-19. Study-wide context: Spain, Italy and the United States supplied samples that represented acute and convalescent COVID-19.

Germline V gene data show CDR1 as SGHRS and CDR2 as YFSETQ. This CDR3 is built from 15 residues. The V gene end was trimmed by 3 bases and the J gene end by 0 bases; junction bases not matched to a gene: 5. Per the original methods: Amplification of reference gene primers was used by the study to estimate nucleated cell counts. Method: immunoSEQ multiplex PCR; TCRdb's copy keeps in-frame clones and lacks some. That table supplies the V and J calls and clone size; D and trimming were determined from the DNA. The sample yields about 180,000 clones, roughly 87% seen once. What was sequenced was peripheral blood. V and J are TRBV5-1 and TRBJ1-1; TRBD1 agrees at 7 bases. This TCR was recovered from a woman between 50 and 59 years old with acute or convalescent COVID-19. Here the CDR3 DNA reads TGCGCCAGCAGCTCCCAGACAGGGTTGAACACTGAAGCTTTCTTT. It codes for CASSSQTGLNTEAFF.